Listed below are T cell receptor beta chains from one sample, sequenced in a study of cytomegalovirus exposure and HLA in healthy donors. The table came from immunoSEQ multiplex PCR; TCRdb's copy has only in-frame clones and leaves some out. Found here are under 200,000 clones, about four fifths of them singletons; the top ten hold 1%. Sequencing was performed on PBMCs. The receptor source for this set is a woman in her forties or fifties in good health and CMV-seropositive. CDR3s include the opening cysteine and the closing phenylalanine or tryptophan. Fields, in order: CDR3 DNA, CDR3 protein, CDR3 length, D gene, J gene, V gene, clone size. The D gene is left open where the match is weak. Expanded clones get a size class; other rows say once, few or many, or leave the size out.

CDR3 DNA: TGTGCCAGCAGTTTAAGTGCGGGAGAAAGTTTTAACAATGAGCAGTTCTTC
CDR3 protein: CASSLSAGESFNNEQFF
CDR3 length: 17
D gene: TRBD2
J gene: TRBJ2-1
V gene: TRBV28
clone size: NA

CDR3 DNA: TGTGCCAGCAGCCAGGCTGACACCGGCTACAATGAGCAGTTCTTC
CDR3 protein: CASSQADTGYNEQFF
CDR3 length: 15
D gene: NA
J gene: TRBJ2-1
V gene: TRBV4-2
clone size: NA

CDR3 DNA: TGTGCCAGCAGCGTAGATCCCCATCAGGGGGCAACCGGGGAGCTGTTTTTT
CDR3 protein: CASSVDPHQGATGELFF
CDR3 length: 17
D gene: TRBD1
J gene: TRBJ2-2
V gene: TRBV9
clone size: NA

CDR3 DNA: TGCGCCAGCAGCCAAGAGCGGGGGGCGCGTGGCTACACCTTC
CDR3 protein: CASSQERGARGYTF
CDR3 length: 14
D gene: NA
J gene: TRBJ1-2
V gene: TRBV4-3
clone size: NA

CDR3 DNA: TGTGCCAGTAGTGCCCGAACTCCGGGTACGCAGTATTTT
CDR3 protein: CASSARTPGTQYF
CDR3 length: 13
D gene: NA
J gene: TRBJ2-3
V gene: TRBV19
clone size: NA

CDR3 DNA: TGTGCCAGCAGCTCGCGGGGCCTAACTAATGAAAAACTGTTTTTT
CDR3 protein: CASSSRGLTNEKLFF
CDR3 length: 15
D gene: NA
J gene: TRBJ1-4
V gene: TRBV6-6
clone size: NA

CDR3 DNA: TGTGCCAGCAGCCCCCGCCAGGGGTACGAGCAGTACTTC
CDR3 protein: CASSPRQGYEQYF
CDR3 length: 13
D gene: NA
J gene: TRBJ2-7
V gene: TRBV7-2
clone size: NA

CDR3 DNA: TGTGCCAGGAAAAGGGACAGCGGATCAGATACGCAGTATTTT
CDR3 protein: CARKRDSGSDTQYF
CDR3 length: 14
D gene: TRBD1
J gene: TRBJ2-3
V gene: TRBV2
clone size: NA

CDR3 DNA: TGCGCCAGCAGCCAAGTTCTCCGACAGGGAATAGCCTACGAGCAGTACTTC
CDR3 protein: CASSQVLRQGIAYEQYF
CDR3 length: 17
D gene: TRBD1
J gene: TRBJ2-7
V gene: TRBV4-1
clone size: once

CDR3 DNA: TGTGCCAGCAGTTACGGCGGTGGCTACACCTTC
CDR3 protein: CASSYGGGYTF
CDR3 length: 11
D gene: NA
J gene: TRBJ1-2
V gene: TRBV6-5
clone size: NA

CDR3 DNA: TGTGCCAGTAGTATAGCGGAGGGGGAGACCCAGTACTTC
CDR3 protein: CASSIAEGETQYF
CDR3 length: 13
D gene: NA
J gene: TRBJ2-5
V gene: TRBV19
clone size: NA

CDR3 DNA: TGTGCCAGCAGCTTAGGGAGGCCCCGTGGTCCCAGCTACGAGCAGTACTTC
CDR3 protein: CASSLGRPRGPSYEQYF
CDR3 length: 17
D gene: NA
J gene: TRBJ2-7
V gene: TRBV11-2
clone size: NA

CDR3 DNA: TGTGCCACCAGCAGAGAGGGACAGGAATACAATGAGCAGTTCTTC
CDR3 protein: CATSREGQEYNEQFF
CDR3 length: 15
D gene: TRBD1
J gene: TRBJ2-1
V gene: TRBV15
clone size: NA

CDR3 DNA: TGTGCCAGCAGTGAAGGGAACAGGTTAAACTATGGCTACACCTTC
CDR3 protein: CASSEGNRLNYGYTF
CDR3 length: 15
D gene: NA
J gene: TRBJ1-2
V gene: TRBV2
clone size: NA

CDR3 DNA: TGTGCCAGCAGGCCTCCAGGGGGCGGACAGCCCCAGCATTTT
CDR3 protein: CASRPPGGGQPQHF
CDR3 length: 14
D gene: TRBD1
J gene: TRBJ1-5
V gene: TRBV28
clone size: NA

CDR3 DNA: TGTGCCATCAGTGAGTCGTTGGGACAGGGGTCCTATGGCTACACCTTC
CDR3 protein: CAISESLGQGSYGYTF
CDR3 length: 16
D gene: TRBD1
J gene: TRBJ1-2
V gene: TRBV10-3
clone size: few

CDR3 DNA: TGTGCCAGCAGTTACGCACAGGGAATTCCCTACAATGAGCAGTTCTTC
CDR3 protein: CASSYAQGIPYNEQFF
CDR3 length: 16
D gene: NA
J gene: TRBJ2-1
V gene: TRBV6-6
clone size: NA

CDR3 DNA: TGTGCCAGCAGGGCAGCCTACGAGCAGTACTTC
CDR3 protein: CASRAAYEQYF
CDR3 length: 11
D gene: NA
J gene: TRBJ2-7
V gene: TRBV6-1
clone size: NA

CDR3 DNA: TGTGCCAGCCAGAGCGCCTCGGTCTACACCTTC
CDR3 protein: CASQSASVYTF
CDR3 length: 11
D gene: NA
J gene: TRBJ1-2
V gene: TRBV2
clone size: few

CDR3 DNA: TGTGCCAGCAGCGGGACTAGCGGGAGGGCATATCAGCCCTACGAGCAGTACTTC
CDR3 protein: CASSGTSGRAYQPYEQYF
CDR3 length: 18
D gene: NA
J gene: TRBJ2-7
V gene: TRBV21-1
clone size: NA

CDR3 DNA: TGCAGCGTTGAAGCAGCCCGGGACTATGGCTACACCTTC
CDR3 protein: CSVEAARDYGYTF
CDR3 length: 13
D gene: NA
J gene: TRBJ1-2
V gene: TRBV29-1
clone size: NA

CDR3 DNA: TGTGCCAGCAGCTTAGGGTCCCGGAGTAATTCACCCCTCCACTTT
CDR3 protein: CASSLGSRSNSPLHF
CDR3 length: 15
D gene: NA
J gene: TRBJ1-6
V gene: TRBV11-3
clone size: once

CDR3 DNA: TGTGCCAGCAGCTTAGCGCTAAATGAAAAACTGTTTTTT
CDR3 protein: CASSLALNEKLFF
CDR3 length: 13
D gene: NA
J gene: TRBJ1-4
V gene: TRBV7-2
clone size: once

CDR3 DNA: TGTGCCAGTATCGGCACAGGGGCATTGGGGCAGTACTTC
CDR3 protein: CASIGTGALGQYF
CDR3 length: 13
D gene: TRBD1
J gene: TRBJ2-7
V gene: TRBV19
clone size: once

CDR3 DNA: TGTGCCAGCTCAGGACAGCCGAACACTGAAGCTTTCTTT
CDR3 protein: CASSGQPNTEAFF
CDR3 length: 13
D gene: NA
J gene: TRBJ1-1
V gene: TRBV18
clone size: NA

CDR3 DNA: TGTGCCAGCAGCCCCCGCGGGGCGAACACTGAAGCTTTCTTT
CDR3 protein: CASSPRGANTEAFF
CDR3 length: 14
D gene: NA
J gene: TRBJ1-1
V gene: TRBV7-9
clone size: NA

CDR3 DNA: TGTTCCAGCAGCGCGCCGGGAATTCGTAATTCACCCCTCCACTTT
CDR3 protein: CSSSAPGIRNSPLHF
CDR3 length: 15
D gene: NA
J gene: TRBJ1-6
V gene: TRBV7-9
clone size: NA

CDR3 DNA: TGTGCCAGCAGTTTATCGCCCCGAGGAAATGAAAAACTGTTTTTT
CDR3 protein: CASSLSPRGNEKLFF
CDR3 length: 15
D gene: NA
J gene: TRBJ1-4
V gene: TRBV27
clone size: NA

CDR3 DNA: TGTGCCAGCAGTCCACCCCTCCAGGCGCTGAACACTGAAGCTTTCTTT
CDR3 protein: CASSPPLQALNTEAFF
CDR3 length: 16
D gene: NA
J gene: TRBJ1-1
V gene: TRBV28
clone size: NA

CDR3 DNA: TGTGCCAGCAGCTGGGGACAGGGGGCGCTTTCGAACTATGGCTACACCTTC
CDR3 protein: CASSWGQGALSNYGYTF
CDR3 length: 17
D gene: TRBD1
J gene: TRBJ1-2
V gene: TRBV5-4
clone size: NA

CDR3 DNA: TGCAGTGCTAGACGTAGCTACGAGCAGTACTTC
CDR3 protein: CSARRSYEQYF
CDR3 length: 11
D gene: NA
J gene: TRBJ2-7
V gene: TRBV20-1
clone size: NA

CDR3 DNA: TGTGCCAGCAGAGGAGACAGGCTCAATCAGCCCCAGCATTTT
CDR3 protein: CASRGDRLNQPQHF
CDR3 length: 14
D gene: NA
J gene: TRBJ1-5
V gene: TRBV28
clone size: NA

CDR3 DNA: TGTGCCAGCAGCAAAGAAACAGGGGATAACACCGGGGAGCTGTTTTTT
CDR3 protein: CASSKETGDNTGELFF
CDR3 length: 16
D gene: NA
J gene: TRBJ2-2
V gene: TRBV21-1
clone size: NA

CDR3 DNA: TGTGCCAGCAACCCGGACAGGGGGACAGATACGCAGTATTTT
CDR3 protein: CASNPDRGTDTQYF
CDR3 length: 14
D gene: NA
J gene: TRBJ2-3
V gene: TRBV21-1
clone size: once

CDR3 DNA: TGTGCCAGCAGCTTGGGGCTACTCGGGGGTGGAAACACCATATATTTT
CDR3 protein: CASSLGLLGGGNTIYF
CDR3 length: 16
D gene: NA
J gene: TRBJ1-3
V gene: TRBV5-4
clone size: NA

CDR3 DNA: TGTGCCAGCAGCTTGGAGGCAGGGTTGGGTGAGCAGTTCTTC
CDR3 protein: CASSLEAGLGEQFF
CDR3 length: 14
D gene: NA
J gene: TRBJ2-1
V gene: TRBV5-8
clone size: once

CDR3 DNA: TGTGCCAGCAGTGAATTGCAGGGGAATGGCTACGCCTTC
CDR3 protein: CASSELQGNGYAF
CDR3 length: 13
D gene: NA
J gene: TRBJ1-2
V gene: TRBV25-1
clone size: few

CDR3 DNA: TGTGCCAGCAGCTTAGCGCCCGTGGGCCCAGCTATGGGGACCCAGTACTTC
CDR3 protein: CASSLAPVGPAMGTQYF
CDR3 length: 17
D gene: NA
J gene: TRBJ2-5
V gene: TRBV7-2
clone size: few

CDR3 DNA: TGTGCCAGCAGTTTAAGGGAGCCGGGCACTGAAGCTTTCTTT
CDR3 protein: CASSLREPGTEAFF
CDR3 length: 14
D gene: NA
J gene: TRBJ1-1
V gene: TRBV27
clone size: once

CDR3 DNA: TGTGCCAGCAGCCCAGGGGGCGGTCGCACCGGGGAGCTGTTTTTT
CDR3 protein: CASSPGGGRTGELFF
CDR3 length: 15
D gene: TRBD1
J gene: TRBJ2-2
V gene: TRBV7-6
clone size: few

CDR3 DNA: TGCGCCAGCAGCCACCGACAGGGGCGGGCCTACGAGCAGTACTTC
CDR3 protein: CASSHRQGRAYEQYF
CDR3 length: 15
D gene: TRBD1
J gene: TRBJ2-7
V gene: TRBV4-3
clone size: NA

CDR3 DNA: TGCGCCAGCAGCCAAGAAGGTGGGAGGACCGGATACGAGCAGTACTTC
CDR3 protein: CASSQEGGRTGYEQYF
CDR3 length: 16
D gene: NA
J gene: TRBJ2-7
V gene: TRBV4-3
clone size: NA

CDR3 DNA: TGTGCCAGCAGCCAAGAGTCTAGCGGGAGGGCAACAGATACGCAGTATTTT
CDR3 protein: CASSQESSGRATDTQYF
CDR3 length: 17
D gene: TRBD2
J gene: TRBJ2-3
V gene: TRBV4-2
clone size: few

CDR3 DNA: TGTGCCAGCAGCTTAGGGGGACAGGCCTACGAGCAGTACTTC
CDR3 protein: CASSLGGQAYEQYF
CDR3 length: 14
D gene: TRBD1
J gene: TRBJ2-7
V gene: TRBV7-9
clone size: NA

CDR3 DNA: TGCGCCAGCCGCAAGGACAGGGAACCCCCCACCTTC
CDR3 protein: CASRKDREPPTF
CDR3 length: 12
D gene: TRBD1
J gene: TRBJ1-2
V gene: TRBV5-1
clone size: NA

CDR3 DNA: TGTGCCAGCAGCCAGACACTAAGACTAGCGGGCGGGAACACCGGGGAGCTGTTTTTT
CDR3 protein: CASSQTLRLAGGNTGELFF
CDR3 length: 19
D gene: TRBD2
J gene: TRBJ2-2
V gene: TRBV4-2
clone size: NA

CDR3 DNA: TGTGCCAGTAGTGACCGGACAAGAGCCTACGAGCAGTACTTC
CDR3 protein: CASSDRTRAYEQYF
CDR3 length: 14
D gene: NA
J gene: TRBJ2-7
V gene: TRBV19
clone size: once

CDR3 DNA: TGCGCCAGCAGCGGGGGCACTGAAGCTTTCTTT
CDR3 protein: CASSGGTEAFF
CDR3 length: 11
D gene: NA
J gene: TRBJ1-1
V gene: TRBV10-2
clone size: NA

CDR3 DNA: TGTGCCAGCAGCCTACTAGCGGGAGGGACTTACTACGAGCAGTACTTC
CDR3 protein: CASSLLAGGTYYEQYF
CDR3 length: 16
D gene: TRBD2
J gene: TRBJ2-7
V gene: TRBV27
clone size: NA

CDR3 DNA: TGTGCCAGCAGCGGAACAGGGGACTACGAGCAGTACTTC
CDR3 protein: CASSGTGDYEQYF
CDR3 length: 13
D gene: TRBD1
J gene: TRBJ2-7
V gene: TRBV11-2
clone size: NA

CDR3 DNA: TGTGCCAGTAGTATGAATTGGTTGGCGCAGGTCGGCTATGGCTACACCTTC
CDR3 protein: CASSMNWLAQVGYGYTF
CDR3 length: 17
D gene: NA
J gene: TRBJ1-2
V gene: TRBV19
clone size: NA

CDR3 DNA: TGTGCCATCAGCCTATCTCCAGACAGGGGTTCCTACGAGCAGTACTTC
CDR3 protein: CAISLSPDRGSYEQYF
CDR3 length: 16
D gene: TRBD1
J gene: TRBJ2-7
V gene: TRBV10-3
clone size: NA

CDR3 DNA: TGTGCCAGCAGCTTAGAGACGCGGGTATCGGGGGAGTCCTACGAGCAGTACTTC
CDR3 protein: CASSLETRVSGESYEQYF
CDR3 length: 18
D gene: NA
J gene: TRBJ2-7
V gene: TRBV11-3
clone size: NA

CDR3 DNA: TGTGCCAGCAGCTTGCTTCTCGCGAACACCGGGGAGCTGTTTTTT
CDR3 protein: CASSLLLANTGELFF
CDR3 length: 15
D gene: NA
J gene: TRBJ2-2
V gene: TRBV5-6
clone size: NA

CDR3 DNA: TGTGCCAGCAGTTACTCCACAGCGGGGATGTATGAGCAGTTCTTC
CDR3 protein: CASSYSTAGMYEQFF
CDR3 length: 15
D gene: TRBD2
J gene: TRBJ2-1
V gene: TRBV6-5
clone size: once